There are a few counts of the clone carrying this T cell receptor (beta chain). The data belong to a study of blood T cell repertoires in COVID-19. Study in general: The United States, Italy and Spain provided the acute and convalescent COVID-19 samples. Nucleic acid was either cDNA or gDNA, and it came from T cells, B-cell-depleted T cells, or PBMCs.

Original processing notes: Amplification of reference gene primers was used by the study to estimate nucleated cell counts. Here immunoSEQ multiplex PCR was the method, and the copy in TCRdb shows in-frame clones only, minus some. From that table come the V and J calls and clone size; the DNA was used to work out D and trimming. The profile shows a few hundred thousand clones, about three quarters of them singletons. The receptor was isolated from a woman aged 70-85 years with acute or convalescent COVID-19. Sequenced input: peripheral blood.

CDR3 in DNA: TGTGCCAGCAGCCGGGACGGGGGAGCTAACTATGGCTACACCTTC. As protein: CASSRDGGANYGYTF. The genes are TRBV9 and TRBJ1-2, with D possibly being TRBD1 (5 bases). The CDR3 consists of 15 residues. Per the germline V gene, CDR1 is SGDLS and CDR2 is YYNGEE. V lost 4 bases and J lost 0, with 13 bases in between.